This T cell receptor beta chain is from a study of control samples from healthy donors and cancer patients. The V gene's germline CDR1 is SGHAT and CDR2 FQNNGV. The V end lost 3 bases, the J end lost 4 bases, and 15 bases lay between the germline ends. The CDR3 contains 16 residues. TCRdb keeps only in-frame clones here, not all; method: immunoSEQ multiplex PCR. The table has some 170,000 clones, roughly 95% seen once. The sample holds one count of this clone. What was sequenced was blood. The sequence was collected from a woman in her 30s in good health. The genes are TRBV11-2 and TRBJ2-2, with D possibly being TRBD1 or TRBD2 (5 bases each). The CDR3 nucleotides read TGTGCCAGCAGCTTCCGGGCCCAGAGGGGCACCGGGGAGCTGTTTTTT. It encodes CASSFRAQRGTGELFF.